Listed here are 5 T cell receptor beta chains from one sample, sequenced in a study of control samples from healthy donors and cancer patients (dated by TCRdb to about 2020). Library prep was done by the immunoSEQ multiplex PCR assay. Not all clones reach the TCRdb copy of this immuneACCESS table, which keeps in-frame sequences only. Checked studies attribute under half of the gap to unresolved V genes and leave the rest unexplained. The sample has around 130,000 clones on record, around 90% of them singletons. The top ten hold almost 40% of the sample. Sequencing used blood. These receptors were obtained from a man in his forties or fifties in good health.

The chain uses TRBV5-1 and TRBJ2-5, with 9 positions matching TRBD1. V shed 8 bases, J shed 2 bases, and the junction held 4 bases outside the gene matches. The CDR3 runs 13 residues. The germline V gene encodes CDR1 SGHRS and CDR2 YFSETQ. CDR3 amino acids: CASRQGVQETQYF. The CDR3 nucleotides read TGCGCCAGTCGACAGGGGGTACAAGAGACCCAGTACTTC.

The rearrangement joins TRBV29-1 to TRBJ2-5; 10 bases line up with TRBD2. Germline CDR1 is SQVTM and CDR2 is ANQGSEA. Trimming removed 0 bases from V and 4 bases from J; junction bases left unmatched: 11. The CDR3 has 17 residues. CDR3 sequence (DNA): TGCAGCGTTGAAGATCCCCACACTAGCGGGGAAATAGAGACCCAGTACTTC. It yields the protein CSVEDPHTSGEIETQYF.

The chain links TRBV27 to TRBJ1-1; 7 positions agree with TRBD1. Germline CDR1 MNHEY, CDR2 SMNVEV (reference sequence). The CDR3 runs 13 residues. V trimming: 7 bases; J trimming: 9 bases; junction bases outside the gene matches: 11. The CDR3 sequence is CASTTTRQGQAFF. In DNA form, the CDR3 reads TGTGCCAGCACCACGACACGACAGGGACAAGCTTTCTTT.

Turning to this clone: The sample holds other DNA sequences that translate to the same CDR3. The CDR3 region is CASSVGGSNQPQHF. CDR3 nucleotide sequence: TGTGCCAGCAGCGTGGGGGGAAGCAATCAGCCCCAGCATTTT. This rearrangement joins TRBV9 to TRBJ1-5, with a weak D call TRBD1 (5 bases). V was shortened by 2 bases and J by 1 base, with 7 bases between the two germline ends. CDR1 is SGDLS and CDR2 is YYNGEE in the germline V gene. The CDR3 length is 14 residues.

The CDR3 DNA reads as TGTGCCAGTAGTATGACAGGGCTGGATGGCTACACCTTC. Its translation: CASSMTGLDGYTF. This rearrangement joins TRBV19 to TRBJ1-2; TRBD1 aligns across 7 bases. CDR3 length equals 13 residues. With 3 bases clipped from V and 6 bases from J, the junction kept 4 bases outside the gene matches. The germline V gene encodes CDR1 LNHDA and CDR2 SQIVND (reference sequence).